This T cell receptor beta chain was captured by sequencing in a study of cytomegalovirus exposure and HLA in healthy donors. This PCR relied on a set of 60 Vbeta primers and 13 Jbeta primers. Profiling relied on immunoSEQ multiplex PCR, and the TCRdb table lists in-frame clones only, not all of them. The table records over 150,000 clones, 77% of them present only once. The germline V and J ends were trimmed by 2 bases and 4 bases, with 11 bases remaining between them. Germline values: CDR1 MNHEY, CDR2 SMNVEV (reference sequence). CDR3 size: 14 residues. The TCR comes from a woman aged 55-75 years in good health and CMV-seropositive. Sequences were obtained from PBMCs. V gene TRBV27 combines with J gene TRBJ1-2; possible D gene TRBD1, 5 bases. CDR3 in amino acids: CASSLIGTSYGYTF. The CDR3 DNA reads TGTGCCAGCAGTTTAATTGGGACTTCCTATGGCTACACCTTC.